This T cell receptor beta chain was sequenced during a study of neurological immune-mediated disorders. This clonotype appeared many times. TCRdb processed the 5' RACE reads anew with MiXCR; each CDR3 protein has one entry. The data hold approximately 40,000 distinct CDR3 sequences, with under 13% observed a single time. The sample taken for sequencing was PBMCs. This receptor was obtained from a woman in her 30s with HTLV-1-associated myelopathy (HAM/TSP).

Here the CDR3 DNA reads TGCGCCAGCAGTGTCGCGGGGCCCCGGACTAGCACAGATACGCAGTATTTT. This encodes CASSVAGPRTSTDTQYF. The rearrangement uses TRBV5-1 and TRBJ2-3; D may be TRBD2 (6 bases). The CDR3 contains 17 residues. Trimming left V 5 bases short and J 0 bases short, with 19 bases between. CDR1 is SGHRS, CDR2 YFSETQ, per germline.